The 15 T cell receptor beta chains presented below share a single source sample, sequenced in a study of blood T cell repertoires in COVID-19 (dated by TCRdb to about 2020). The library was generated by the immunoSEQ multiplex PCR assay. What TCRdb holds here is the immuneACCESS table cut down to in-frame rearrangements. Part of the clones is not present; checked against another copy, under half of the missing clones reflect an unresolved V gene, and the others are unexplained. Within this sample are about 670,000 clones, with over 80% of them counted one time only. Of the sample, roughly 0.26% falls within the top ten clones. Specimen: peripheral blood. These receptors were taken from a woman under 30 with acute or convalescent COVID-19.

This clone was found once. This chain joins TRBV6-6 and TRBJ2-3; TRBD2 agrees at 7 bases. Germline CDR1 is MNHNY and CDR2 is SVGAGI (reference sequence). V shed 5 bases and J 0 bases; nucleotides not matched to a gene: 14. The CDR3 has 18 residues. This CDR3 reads CASSPRLADVRSTDTQYF. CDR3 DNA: TGTGCCAGCAGTCCCAGACTAGCAGATGTACGGAGCACAGATACGCAGTATTTT.

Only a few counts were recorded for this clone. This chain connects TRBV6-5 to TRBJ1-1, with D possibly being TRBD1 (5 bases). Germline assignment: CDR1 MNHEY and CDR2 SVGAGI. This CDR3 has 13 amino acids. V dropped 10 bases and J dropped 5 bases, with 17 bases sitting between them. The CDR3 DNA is TGTGCCACACAAGCGGGGGTGCTAACTGAAGCTTTCTTT. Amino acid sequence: CATQAGVLTEAFF.

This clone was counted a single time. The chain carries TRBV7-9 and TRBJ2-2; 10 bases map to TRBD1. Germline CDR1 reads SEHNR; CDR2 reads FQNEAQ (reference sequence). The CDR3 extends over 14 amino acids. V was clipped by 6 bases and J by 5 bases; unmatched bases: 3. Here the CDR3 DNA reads TGTGCCAGCAGATTGGACAGGGGGACCGGGGAGCTGTTTTTT. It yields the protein CASRLDRGTGELFF. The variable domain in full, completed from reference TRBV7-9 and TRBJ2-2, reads DTGVSQNPRHKITKRGQNVTFRCDPISEHNRLYWYRQTLGQGPEFLTYFQNEAQLEKSRLLSDRFSAERPKGSFSTLEIQRTEQGDSAMYLCASRLDRGTGELFFGEGSRLTVL.

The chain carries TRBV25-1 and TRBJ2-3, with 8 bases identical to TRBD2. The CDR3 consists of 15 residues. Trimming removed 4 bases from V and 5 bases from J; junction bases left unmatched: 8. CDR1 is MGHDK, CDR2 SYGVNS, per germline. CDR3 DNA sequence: TGTGCCAGCAGTGGGGCCGGGGGGGCCGTAGATACGCAGTATTTT. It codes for CASSGAGGAVDTQYF.

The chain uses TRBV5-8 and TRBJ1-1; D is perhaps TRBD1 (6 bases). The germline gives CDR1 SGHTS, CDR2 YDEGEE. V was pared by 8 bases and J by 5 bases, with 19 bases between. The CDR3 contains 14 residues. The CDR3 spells CASSKTGHWTEAFF. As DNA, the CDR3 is TGTGCCAGTTCTAAGACGGGACATTGGACTGAAGCTTTCTTT.

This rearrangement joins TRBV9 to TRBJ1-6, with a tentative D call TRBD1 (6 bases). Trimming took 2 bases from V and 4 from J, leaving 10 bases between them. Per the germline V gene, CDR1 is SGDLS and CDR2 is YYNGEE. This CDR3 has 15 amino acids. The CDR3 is CASSVGQLYNSPLHF. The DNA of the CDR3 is TGTGCCAGCAGCGTCGGACAGTTATATAATTCACCCCTCCACTTT.

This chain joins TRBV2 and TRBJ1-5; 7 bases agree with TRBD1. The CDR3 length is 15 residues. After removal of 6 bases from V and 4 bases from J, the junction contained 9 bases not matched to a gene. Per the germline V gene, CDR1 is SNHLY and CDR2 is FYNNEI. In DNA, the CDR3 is TGTGCCAGCAGCCCACAGGGGAAAGGGAATCAGCCCCAGCATTTT. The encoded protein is CASSPQGKGNQPQHF.

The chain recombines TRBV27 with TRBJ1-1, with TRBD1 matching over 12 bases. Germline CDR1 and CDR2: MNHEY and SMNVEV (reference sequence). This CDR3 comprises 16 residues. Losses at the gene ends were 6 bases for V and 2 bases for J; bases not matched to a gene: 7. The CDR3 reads CASRPGQGAVNTEAFF. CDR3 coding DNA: TGTGCCAGCAGGCCGGGACAGGGGGCCGTAAACACTGAAGCTTTCTTT.

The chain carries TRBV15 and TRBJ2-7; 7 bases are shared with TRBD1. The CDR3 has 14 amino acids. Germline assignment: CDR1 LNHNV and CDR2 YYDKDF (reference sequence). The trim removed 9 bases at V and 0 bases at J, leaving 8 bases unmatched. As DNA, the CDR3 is TGTGCCACGCGACAGGGCGAAAGCTCCTACGAGCAGTACTTC. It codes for CATRQGESSYEQYF. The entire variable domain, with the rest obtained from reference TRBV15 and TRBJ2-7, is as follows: DAMVIQNPRYQVTQFGKPVTLSCSQTLNHNVMYWYQQKSSQAPKLLFHYYDKDFNNEADTPDNFQSRRPNTSFCFLDIRSPGLGDTAMYLCATRQGESSYEQYFGPGTRLTVT.

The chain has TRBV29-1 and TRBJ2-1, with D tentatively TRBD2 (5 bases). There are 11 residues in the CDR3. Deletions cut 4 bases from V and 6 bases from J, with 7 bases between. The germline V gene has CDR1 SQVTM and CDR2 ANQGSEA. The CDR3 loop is CSVAGINEQFF. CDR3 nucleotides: TGCAGCGTTGCCGGGATCAATGAGCAGTTCTTC.

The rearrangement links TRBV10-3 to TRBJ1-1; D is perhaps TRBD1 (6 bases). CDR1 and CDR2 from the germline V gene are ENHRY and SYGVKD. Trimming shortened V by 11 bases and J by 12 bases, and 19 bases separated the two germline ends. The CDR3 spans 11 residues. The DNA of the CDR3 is TGTGCCTCGCGAGGGGGGGGTTGGACTTTCTTT. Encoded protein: CASRGGGWTFF.

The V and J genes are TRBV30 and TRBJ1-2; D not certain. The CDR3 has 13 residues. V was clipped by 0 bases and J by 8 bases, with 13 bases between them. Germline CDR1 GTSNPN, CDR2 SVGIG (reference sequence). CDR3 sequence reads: CAWSVGGGNGYTF. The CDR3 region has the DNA TGTGCCTGGAGTGTAGGAGGTGGGAACGGCTACACCTTC. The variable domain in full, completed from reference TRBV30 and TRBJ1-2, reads SQTIHQWPATLVQPVGSPLSLECTVEGTSNPNLYWYRQAAGRGLQLLFYSVGIGQISSEVPQNLSASRPQDRQFILSSKKLLLSDSGFYLCAWSVGGGNGYTFGSGTRLTVV.

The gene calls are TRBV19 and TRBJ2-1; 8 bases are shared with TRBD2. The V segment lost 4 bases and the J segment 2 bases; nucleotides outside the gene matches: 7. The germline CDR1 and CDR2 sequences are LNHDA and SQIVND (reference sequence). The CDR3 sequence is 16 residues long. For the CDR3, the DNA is TGTGCCAGTAGTAGTCCCCGGGGGGGGGCCTACAATGAGCAGTTCTTC. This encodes CASSSPRGGAYNEQFF.

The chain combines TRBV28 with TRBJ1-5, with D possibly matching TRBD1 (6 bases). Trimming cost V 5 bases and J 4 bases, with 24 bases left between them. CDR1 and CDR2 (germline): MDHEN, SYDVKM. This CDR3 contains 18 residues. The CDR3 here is CASSELLWTEGGNQPQHF. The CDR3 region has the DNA TGTGCCAGCAGTGAACTCCTATGGACAGAGGGCGGTAATCAGCCCCAGCATTTT. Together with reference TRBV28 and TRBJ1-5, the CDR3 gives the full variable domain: DVKVTQSSRYLVKRTGEKVFLECVQDMDHENMFWYRQDPGLGLRLIYFSYDVKMKEKGDIPEGYSVSREKKERFSLILESASTNQTSMYLCASSELLWTEGGNQPQHFGDGTRLSIL.

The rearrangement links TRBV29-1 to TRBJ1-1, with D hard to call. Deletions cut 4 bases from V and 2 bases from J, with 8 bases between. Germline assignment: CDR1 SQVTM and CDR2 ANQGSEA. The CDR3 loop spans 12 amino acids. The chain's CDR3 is CSVASGNTEAFF. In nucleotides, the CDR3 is TGCAGCGTTGCATCGGGAAACACTGAAGCTTTCTTT.